Sequencing of this TCR beta chain was carried out in a study of chemoradiotherapy in HPV16-positive cancers. Points from the study as a whole: For HPV16-positive patients, expanding HPV-responsive T cells associated with longer recurrence-free survival.

A few counts support this clone. The antigen is undetermined. Samples were taken several times over chemoradiotherapy. Germline V CDR1 and CDR2: LGHNA, YNFKEQ. V dropped 0 bases and J dropped 1 base, with 11 bases sitting between them. This CDR3 has 16 residues. The repertoire was sequenced with immunoSEQ multiplex PCR; TCRdb's copy has only in-frame clones and lacks some. The sample yields under 15,000 clones, around 75% seen once. The chain links TRBV4-2 to TRBJ2-3; tentatively, D is TRBD2 (6 bases). The sample was acquired from a patient who underwent chemoradiotherapy. This sequence was found in a human donor with HPV-associated anogenital cancer. The CDR3 is CASSQDLASGTDTQYF. CDR3 DNA sequence: TGTGCCAGCAGCCAAGATCTGGCTAGCGGCACAGATACGCAGTATTTT.